These 3 T cell receptor beta chains share one sample of origin, sequenced in a study of regulatory T cells in long-lasting Graves disease. Described time point: newly diagnosed GD, antithyroid drugs for less than 3 months. Following extraction of RNA from PBMCs, that RNA was used to make the TCR library. CDR3-region Arm-PCR and iRepertoire HTBI primers produced the TCR beta libraries. Using its own MiXCR run on the multiplex PCR reads, TCRdb lists one record per CDR3 protein. The sample includes hundreds of thousands of distinct CDR3 sequences, around 15% of them seen just once. These data were likewise used in another study, on T cells in Graves' hyperthyroidism and ophthalmopathy.

The sample consisted of peripheral blood mononuclear cells (PBMCs), taken at new diagnosis, from a patient treated with antithyroid drugs. These receptors were taken from a woman aged 25 to 39 with Graves disease.

Note on this clonotype: A read error may account for a junction end that differs from germline. The CDR3 nucleotides read TGTGCCAGCAGTTCACAGGAATACACTGAAGCTTCCTTT. This sequence encodes CASSSQEYTEASF. The V gene is TRBV28, the J gene TRBJ1-1, with D possibly being TRBD1 (5 bases). The CDR3 extends over 13 amino acids. CDR1 and CDR2 (germline): MDHEN, SYDVKM.

This clonotype was counted between two and nine times. The CDR3 is CSATLRGSNSPLHF. The CDR3 nucleotides are TGCAGTGCTACATTACGGGGTTCCAATTCACCCCTCCACTTT. This chain uses TRBV20-1 with TRBJ1-6; no clear D. The germline V gene encodes CDR1 DFQATT and CDR2 SNEGSKA (reference sequence). CDR3 length equals 14 residues. The germline V and J ends were trimmed by 4 bases and 7 bases, with 14 bases remaining between them.

The chain couples TRBV28 to TRBJ2-2, with TRBD2 matching 10 bases. With 5 bases clipped from V and 4 bases from J, the junction kept 10 bases outside the gene matches. Germline assignment: CDR1 MDHEN and CDR2 SYDVKM. The CDR3 is 17 residues long. DNA for the CDR3: TGTGCCAGCAGTATGCCCGGGACTAGCGCTTCCACCGGGGAGCTGTTTTTT. Amino acids: CASSMPGTSASTGELFF.